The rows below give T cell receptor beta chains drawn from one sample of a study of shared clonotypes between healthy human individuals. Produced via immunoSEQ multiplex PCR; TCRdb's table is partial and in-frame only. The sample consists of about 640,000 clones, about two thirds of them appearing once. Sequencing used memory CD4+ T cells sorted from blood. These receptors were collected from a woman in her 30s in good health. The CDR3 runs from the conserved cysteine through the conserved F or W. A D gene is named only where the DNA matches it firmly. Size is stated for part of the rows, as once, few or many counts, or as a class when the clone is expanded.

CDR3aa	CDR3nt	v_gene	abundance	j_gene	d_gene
CATRGSLYEQYF	TGTGCCACCCGGGGGAGTCTGTACGAGCAGTACTTC	TRBV30	few	TRBJ2-7	.
CASSGQGYEQYF	TGCGCCAGCAGTGGACAGGGATACGAGCAGTACTTC	TRBV10-1	.	TRBJ2-7	TRBD1
CAISDPDRSRSNQPQHF	TGTGCCATCAGTGACCCTGACAGGTCCCGTAGCAATCAGCCCCAGCATTTT	TRBV10-3	.	TRBJ1-5	.
CAIKGAPTAEQYF	TGTGCCATCAAGGGGGCCCCCACGGCCGAGCAGTACTTC	TRBV10-3	.	TRBJ2-7	TRBD1
CASSADRANTGELFF	TGTGCCAGCAGCGCGGACAGGGCCAACACCGGGGAGCTGTTTTTT	TRBV5-4	.	TRBJ2-2	TRBD1
CASSLDSSYEQYF	TGTGCCAGTAGTCTTGACAGCTCCTACGAGCAGTACTTC	TRBV19	.	TRBJ2-7	.
CASSRGGGQETQYF	TGTGCCAGCAGCAGAGGGGGGGGGCAAGAGACCCAGTACTTC	TRBV4-2	.	TRBJ2-5	.
CASSQVDGPLSYEQYF	TGCGCCAGCAGCCAAGTGGACGGGCCCCTTTCCTACGAGCAGTACTTC	TRBV4-1	.	TRBJ2-7	.
CASSPDGTRVSYGYTF	TGTGCCAGCAGCCCGGACGGCACCCGCGTATCGTATGGCTACACCTTC	TRBV11-2	.	TRBJ1-2	.
CASSVYPGELFF	TGTGCCAGCAGCGTTTATCCCGGGGAGCTGTTTTTT	TRBV6-6	.	TRBJ2-2	.
CASTPRVVLTDTQYF	TGTGCCAGTACTCCCAGGGTCGTACTAACAGATACGCAGTATTTT	TRBV25-1	.	TRBJ2-3	.
CASSLGQLLGYTF	TGCGCCAGCAGCTTGGGCCAGCTTCTGGGCTACACCTTC	TRBV5-1	.	TRBJ1-2	.
CASSPPVADEQYF	TGTGCCAGCTCACCACCGGTAGCGGACGAGCAGTACTTC	TRBV18	.	TRBJ2-7	.
CASRKGSGKRVTDTQYF	TGTGCCAGCAGAAAAGGGTCCGGGAAGAGGGTCACAGATACGCAGTATTTT	TRBV7-2	.	TRBJ2-3	.
CASSSSPYEQYF	TGTGCCAGCAGCTCCTCCCCCTACGAGCAGTACTTC	TRBV5-4	.	TRBJ2-7	.
CASSFGTSGMNEQFF	TGTGCCAGCAGCTTTGGGACTAGCGGGATGAATGAGCAGTTCTTC	TRBV11-3	few	TRBJ2-1	TRBD2
CAISEGQGPGSQQYF	TGTGCCATCAGTGAGGGACAGGGCCCGGGGTCGCAGCAGTACTTC	TRBV10-3	.	TRBJ2-7	TRBD1
CAGTRGTSQYEQYF	TGTGCCGGCACCCGGGGGACTAGTCAGTACGAGCAGTACTTC	TRBV30	few	TRBJ2-7	TRBD2
CASSGMAGAGGEQFF	TGCGCCAGCAGTGGAATGGCGGGAGCAGGGGGTGAGCAGTTCTTC	TRBV5-1	.	TRBJ2-1	.
CASSWGGHNEQFF	TGTGCCAGCAGCTGGGGGGGACACAATGAGCAGTTCTTC	TRBV7-9	.	TRBJ2-1	TRBD2
CASRKRTPTGESKNIQYF	TGTGCCAGCAGAAAAAGGACTCCGACAGGGGAGTCCAAAAACATTCAGTACTTC	TRBV28	.	TRBJ2-4	TRBD1
CASHDSTDTQYF	TGCGCCAGCCATGACTCCACAGATACGCAGTATTTT	TRBV10-2	.	TRBJ2-3	.
CASSPGTVTGELFF	TGCGCCAGCAGCCCCGGGACGGTGACCGGGGAGCTGTTTTTT	TRBV5-1	few	TRBJ2-2	.
CASSASEDTYNTEAFF	TGTGCCAGCAGCGCATCTGAGGACACCTATAACACTGAAGCTTTCTTT	TRBV21-1	.	TRBJ1-1	.
CASRRRGLGTEAFF	TGTGCCAGCAGAAGGCGGGGATTGGGAACTGAAGCTTTCTTT	TRBV28	.	TRBJ1-1	.
CASSLEITEAFF	TGTGCCAGCAGTTTAGAGATTACTGAAGCTTTCTTT	TRBV6-1	.	TRBJ1-1	.
CASSIGPGNTGELFF	TGTGCCAGTAGTATAGGTCCTGGCAACACCGGGGAGCTGTTTTTT	TRBV19	.	TRBJ2-2	.
CASSPILGGRAQEAFF	TGTGCCAGCTCACCTATACTAGGGGGTCGAGCGCAGGAGGCTTTCTTT	TRBV18	.	TRBJ1-1	.
CSVEDSSYEQYF	TGCAGCGTTGAAGACTCCTCCTACGAGCAGTACTTC	TRBV29-1	medium-sized	TRBJ2-7	.
CAWRISGSTDTQYF	TGTGCCTGGAGAATTAGCGGTAGCACAGATACGCAGTATTTT	TRBV30	.	TRBJ2-3	.
CASRTGAEEETQYF	TGTGCCAGCAGAACCGGCGCGGAGGAAGAGACCCAGTACTTC	TRBV7-7	.	TRBJ2-5	.
CASSINREDTEAFF	TGTGCCAGTAGTATAAACAGGGAGGACACTGAAGCTTTCTTT	TRBV19	once	TRBJ1-1	.